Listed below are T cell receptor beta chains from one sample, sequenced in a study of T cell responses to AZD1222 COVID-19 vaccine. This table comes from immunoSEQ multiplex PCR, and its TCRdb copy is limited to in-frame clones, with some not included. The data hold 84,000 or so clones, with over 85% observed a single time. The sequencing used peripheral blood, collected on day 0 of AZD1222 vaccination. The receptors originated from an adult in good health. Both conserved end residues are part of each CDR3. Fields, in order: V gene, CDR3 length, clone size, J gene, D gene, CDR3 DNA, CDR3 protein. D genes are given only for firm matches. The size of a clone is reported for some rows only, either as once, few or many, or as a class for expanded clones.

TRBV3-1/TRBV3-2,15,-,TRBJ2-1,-,TGTGCCAGCAGCCAAGCCCAAAGACGGATGGGTGAGCAGTTCTTC,CASSQAQRRMGEQFF
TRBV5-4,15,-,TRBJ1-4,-,TGTGCCAGCAGCTTGGCGGCACACGAGGGTGAAAAACTGTTTTTT,CASSLAAHEGEKLFF
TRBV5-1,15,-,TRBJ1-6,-,TGCGCCAGCAGCGTCGGGTCAGGGGAGAATTCACCCCTCCACTTT,CASSVGSGENSPLHF
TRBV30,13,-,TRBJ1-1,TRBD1,TGTGCCTGGAGCGGACAGGGGGTCACTGAAGCTTTCTTT,CAWSGQGVTEAFF
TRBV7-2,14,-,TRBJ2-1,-,TGTGCCAGCAGCCCCGAGCCGGGCTACAATGAGCAGTTCTTC,CASSPEPGYNEQFF
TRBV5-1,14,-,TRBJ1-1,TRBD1,TGCGCCAGCCGGCGGGACAGGGGATTCATTGAAGCTTTCTTT,CASRRDRGFIEAFF
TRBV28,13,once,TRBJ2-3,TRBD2,TGTGCCAGCAGTTTACTAGCGGGAGATACGCAGTATTTT,CASSLLAGDTQYF
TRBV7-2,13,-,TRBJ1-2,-,TGTGCCAGCAGCCTCGACTCAAACTATGGCTACACCTTC,CASSLDSNYGYTF
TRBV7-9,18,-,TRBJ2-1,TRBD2,TGTGCCAGCAGCTCCTCCGGGACTAGCGGGAGGCCCCGTAATGAGCAGTTCTTC,CASSSSGTSGRPRNEQFF
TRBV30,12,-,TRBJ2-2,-,TGTGCCTGGAATAGAGGAGCCGGGGAGCTGTTTTTT,CAWNRGAGELFF
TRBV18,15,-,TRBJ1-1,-,TGTGCCAGCTCACCACAGGTCGAGCCTAACACTGAAGCTTTCTTT,CASSPQVEPNTEAFF
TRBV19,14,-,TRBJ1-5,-,TGTGCCAGTAGTCACAGGGATAGCAATCAGCCCCAGCATTTT,CASSHRDSNQPQHF
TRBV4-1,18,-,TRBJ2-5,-,TGCGCCAGCAGCCAAGTCGCAATAGGCGGAGGGGTCCAAGAGACCCAGTACTTC,CASSQVAIGGGVQETQYF
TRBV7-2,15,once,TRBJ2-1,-,TGTGCCAGCAGCTTAGGGGGGGCTTTATACAATGAGCAGTTCTTC,CASSLGGALYNEQFF
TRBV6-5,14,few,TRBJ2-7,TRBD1,TGTGCCAGCAGTTACGCGGGGACAGGAGAAGAGCAGTACTTC,CASSYAGTGEEQYF
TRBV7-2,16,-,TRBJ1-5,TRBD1,TGTGCCAGCAGCTTAGGGGGACAGGGAGGGGCTCAGCCCCAGCATTTT,CASSLGGQGGAQPQHF
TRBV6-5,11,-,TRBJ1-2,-,TGTGCCAGCAGTTACCTGGGTAGCTACACCTTC,CASSYLGSYTF
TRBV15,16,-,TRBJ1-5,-,TGTGCCACCAGCAGCCTTATGAGGGGGAGCAATCAGCCCCAGCATTTT,CATSSLMRGSNQPQHF
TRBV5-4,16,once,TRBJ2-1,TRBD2,TGTGCCAGCAGCGGGGGACTAGCGGGAGCAGGGGGAAAGCAGTTCTTC,CASSGGLAGAGGKQFF
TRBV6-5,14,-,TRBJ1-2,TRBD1,TGTGCCAGCAGTCCCCGCCAGGGGGCGAAAGGCTACACCTTC,CASSPRQGAKGYTF
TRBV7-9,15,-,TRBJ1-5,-,TGTGCCAGCAGCTCACTTGGAGGAGGCAATCAGCCCCAGCATTTT,CASSSLGGGNQPQHF
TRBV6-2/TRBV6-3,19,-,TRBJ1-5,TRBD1,TGTGCCAGCAGTTACTCCCCCGGGACAGGGTCCCAAGTGAATCAGCCCCAGCATTTT,CASSYSPGTGSQVNQPQHF
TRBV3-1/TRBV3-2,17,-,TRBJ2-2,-,TGTGCCAGCAGCCCCGCCGGGGGGCGCGAAGTGTCCGGGGAGCTGTTTTTT,CASSPAGGREVSGELFF
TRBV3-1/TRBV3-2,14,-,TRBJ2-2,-,TGTGCCAGCAGCCTCGCAGGGAACACCGGGGAGCTGTTTTTT,CASSLAGNTGELFF
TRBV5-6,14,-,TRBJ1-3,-,TGTGCCAGCAGCTTCCGATCTCCAGGAAACACCATATATTTT,CASSFRSPGNTIYF
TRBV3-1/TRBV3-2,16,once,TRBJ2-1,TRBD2,TGTGCCAGCAGCCAAGAAGGACTAGGTGCCTACACTGAGCAGTTCTTC,CASSQEGLGAYTEQFF
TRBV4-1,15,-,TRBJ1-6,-,TGCGCCAGCAGCCAAGATTGGGGGAGGAATTCACCCCTCCACTTT,CASSQDWGRNSPLHF
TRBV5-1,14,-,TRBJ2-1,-,TGCGCCAGCAGCCCTGGTTTCACTTACAATGAGCAGTTCTTC,CASSPGFTYNEQFF
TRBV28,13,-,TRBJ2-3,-,TGTGCCAGCAGTTTACAGGGGCCAGATACGCAGTATTTT,CASSLQGPDTQYF
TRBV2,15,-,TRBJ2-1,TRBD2,TGTGCCAGCAGCAGCGGCGGGGGGAGATACAATGAGCAGTTCTTC,CASSSGGGRYNEQFF
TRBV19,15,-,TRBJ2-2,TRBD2,TGTGCCAGTAGTAGTAGGCTAGCGGGACCCGGGGAGCTGTTTTTT,CASSSRLAGPGELFF
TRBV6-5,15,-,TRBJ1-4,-,TGTGCCAGCAGAGACGGCGGCCGAAGGAATGAAAAACTGTTTTTT,CASRDGGRRNEKLFF
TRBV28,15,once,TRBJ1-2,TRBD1,TGTGCCAGCAGTACCTCCGGGACAGGAGGCTATGGCTACACCTTC,CASSTSGTGGYGYTF
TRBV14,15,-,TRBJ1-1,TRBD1,TGTGCCAGCAGCCACCAGACAGGGTGGAACACTGAAGCTTTCTTT,CASSHQTGWNTEAFF
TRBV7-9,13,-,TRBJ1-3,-,TGTGCCAGCAGCTTAGAGGGGGGAAACACCATATATTTT,CASSLEGGNTIYF
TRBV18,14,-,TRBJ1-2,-,TGTGCCAGCTCACTTTTACAGTCTAACTATGGCTACACCTTC,CASSLLQSNYGYTF
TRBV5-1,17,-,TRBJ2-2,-,TGCGCCAGCAGCTCCCCCCCCGGGAGCTCCGGCACCGGGGAGCTGTTTTTT,CASSSPPGSSGTGELFF
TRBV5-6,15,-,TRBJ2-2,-,TGTGCCAGCAGCTTAGTAGGGAGAGGCACCGGGGAGCTGTTTTTT,CASSLVGRGTGELFF
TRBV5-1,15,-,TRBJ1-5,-,TGCGCCAGCAGCTTGGCAGGCGGTAGCAATCAGCCCCAGCATTTT,CASSLAGGSNQPQHF
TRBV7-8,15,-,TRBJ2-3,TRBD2,TGTGCCAGCAGCCACGGACTCGGCGGGAGGGTGGCGCAGTATTTT,CASSHGLGGRVAQYF
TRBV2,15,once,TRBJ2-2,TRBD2,TGTGCCAGCACACCCTGGGGACTAGGGACCGGGGAGCTGTTTTTT,CASTPWGLGTGELFF